Below, 24 T cell receptor beta chains from the same sample are listed, as sequenced in a study of T cells in Graves' hyperthyroidism and ophthalmopathy. The CDR3 regions of TCR beta were amplified from RNA transcripts. HTBI primers drove first-round RT-PCR of the TCR CDR3. From the multiplex PCR reads, TCRdb called clonotypes with MiXCR, one entry per CDR3 protein. This table has 550,000 to 650,000 distinct CDR3 sequences, 13% to 15% appearing once. Sequencing used blood. Receptors originate from a woman aged 35 to 49 with Graves' hyperthyroidism.

This clonotype came up a few times. V and J are TRBV27 and TRBJ1-4; no definite D call. The length of the CDR3 is 16 residues. From germline, CDR1 is MNHEY and CDR2 SMNVEV (reference sequence). The V and J ends lost 5 bases and 3 bases respectively, with 16 bases between them. The CDR3 spells CASSPGWPPANEKLFF. The DNA of the CDR3 is TGTGCCAGCAGTCCCGGGTGGCCCCCGGCTAATGAAAAACTGTTTTTT.

This clonotype has at least ten counts. The rearrangement links TRBV24-1 to TRBJ2-5; 8 bases align to TRBD1. The CDR3 covers 14 residues. Germline V gives CDR1 KGHDR, CDR2 SFDVKD. Unmatched junction bases numbered 4, after V lost 3 bases and J lost 5 bases. This CDR3 is CATSDPDRAETQYF. The CDR3 DNA reads TGTGCCACCAGTGATCCGGACAGGGCCGAGACCCAGTACTTC.

This clonotype appeared many times. V usage is TRBV5-1 and J usage is TRBJ2-2, with D perhaps given as TRBD1 or TRBD2 (5 bases each). V lost 4 bases, J lost 6 bases, and 10 bases lay in between. This CDR3 region has 13 residues. CDR1 and CDR2 (germline): SGHRS, YFSETQ. CDR3 nucleotides: TGCGCCAGCAGCCAGGGACCGCCCGGGGAGCTGTTTTTT. The encoded protein is CASSQGPPGELFF.

The chain recombines TRBV7-2 with TRBJ2-1, with D unresolved. V was trimmed by 6 bases and J by 8 bases, leaving 23 bases between them. Germline-derived CDR1 and CDR2 are SGHTA and FQGNSA. The CDR3 contains 16 residues. The CDR3 spells CASSPSPNGYSDEQFF. In DNA, the CDR3 is TGTGCCAGCAGTCCCAGTCCCAACGGGTATTCGGATGAGCAGTTCTTC. Variable domain in full (rest from reference TRBV7-2 and TRBJ2-1): GAGVSQSPSNKVTEKGKDVELRCDPISGHTALYWYRQSLGQGLEFLIYFQGNSAPDKSGLPSDRFSAERTGGSVSTLTIQRTQQEDSAVYLCASSPSPNGYSDEQFFGPGTRLTVL.

Remarks on this clonotype: A much larger clone is a single base away; this may be a read error. The genes are TRBV12-3 or TRBV12-4 and TRBJ1-5, with a possible D match to TRBD1 (5 bases). Trimming took off 7 bases at V and 6 bases at J, with 22 bases between the two ends. The length of the CDR3 is 16 residues. In DNA, the CDR3 is TGTGCCAGCAATTTTCTAAGCTGGGGACGGAGTCAGCCCCAGCATTTT. Protein sequence: CASNFLSWGRSQPQHF.

This clonotype was seen ten or more times. This rearrangement joins TRBV3-1 to TRBJ2-2, with TRBD2 identical over 12 bases. The CDR3 loop spans 16 amino acids. The V gene's germline CDR1 is LGHDT and CDR2 YNNKEL (reference sequence). Losses at the gene ends were 4 bases for V and 6 bases for J; bases not matched to a gene: 6. This chain's CDR3 is CASSLRLAGVSGELFF. In DNA, the CDR3 is TGTGCCAGCAGCCTAAGACTAGCGGGAGTCTCCGGGGAGCTGTTTTTT.

The genes are TRBV5-1 and TRBJ2-7; 11 bases are shared with TRBD1. This CDR3 is built from 15 residues. Trimming cost V 5 bases and J 5 bases; bases outside gene matches: 9. Germline V gene lookup returns CDR1 SGHRS and CDR2 YFSETQ. CDR3 residues: CASRRTGQGAHEQYF. The CDR3 DNA sequence: TGCGCCAGCAGACGTACCGGACAGGGGGCCCACGAGCAGTACTTC.

This clonotype was recorded at least ten times. CDR3 in DNA: TGCAGTGCTAGGCCGAGAGTAGGCGACAGAGTTTCACCCCTCCACTTT. It is translated as CSARPRVGDRVSPLHF. The chain has TRBV20-1 and TRBJ1-6, with a weak D call TRBD1 (5 bases). Germline V gives CDR1 DFQATT, CDR2 SNEGSKA (reference sequence). The CDR3 is 16 amino acids. Trimming left V 3 bases short and J 9 bases short, with 21 bases between.

This chain links TRBV18 with TRBJ1-2; 7 nucleotides agree with TRBD1. V lost 2 bases, J lost 6 bases, and 3 bases stayed unmatched. Germline CDR1 KGHSH, CDR2 LQKENI. CDR3 length: 13 amino acids. In DNA form, the CDR3 reads TGTGCCAGCTCACCAGCGACAGGGAATGGCTACACCTTC. It specifies CASSPATGNGYTF.

This clonotype was seen more than once but under ten times. An end of the junction does not agree with germline; a read error may underlie this. The chain uses TRBV29-1 and TRBJ2-6; perhaps D is TRBD1 or TRBD2 (6 bases each). The CDR3 totals 14 residues. Germline lookup yields CDR1 SQVTM and CDR2 ANQGSEA. The CDR3 DNA reads as TGCAGCGTTGTCGGGGGCTCTGGGGCCAACGTCCTGGCTTTC. Translating gives CSVVGGSGANVLAF.

This clonotype occurred once. The chain combines TRBV14 with TRBJ1-2, with TRBD1 as a possible D gene (5 bases). The germline gives CDR1 SGHDN, CDR2 FVKESK. The CDR3 spans 13 residues. Trimming shortened V by 6 bases and J by 4 bases, and 12 bases separated the two germline ends. CDR3 sequence: CASSTGAIYGYTF. The CDR3 coding sequence is TGTGCCAGCAGTACCGGGGCCATCTATGGCTACACCTTC.

The chain combines TRBV13 with TRBJ2-1, with D unclear. The CDR3 is 11 amino acids. The V and J ends lost 4 bases and 10 bases respectively, with 8 bases between them. CDR1 is PRHDT, CDR2 FYEKMQ, per germline (reference sequence). The DNA for the CDR3 is TGTGCCAGCAGCTCGTGGTGGGAGCAGTTCTTC. Protein sequence: CASSSWWEQFF.

This clonotype was seen repeatedly, ten times or more. The CDR3 here is CASSAYGTESTDTQYF. The DNA of the CDR3 is TGTGCCAGCAGCGCATACGGGACAGAGAGCACAGATACGCAGTATTTT. The V call is TRBV7-9, the J call TRBJ2-3, with 7 nucleotides matching TRBD1. This CDR3 spans 16 amino acids. Trimming took 5 bases from V and 0 from J; bases not matched to a gene: 8. Germline CDR1 SEHNR, CDR2 FQNEAQ (reference sequence).

This clonotype was detected only a few times. The rearrangement uses TRBV29-1 and TRBJ2-3, with a tentative D call TRBD1 (6 bases). The CDR3 spans 15 residues. Trimming removed 0 bases from V and 1 base from J, with 11 bases in between. CDR1 and CDR2 (germline): SQVTM, ANQGSEA. CDR3 coding DNA: TGCAGCGTTGAAGACGCCGGACAGCGCACAGATACGCAGTATTTT. It is translated as CSVEDAGQRTDTQYF.

This clonotype appeared a few times. This chain uses TRBV10-3 with TRBJ2-7; 16 positions agree with TRBD2. V trimming: 8 bases; J trimming: 2 bases; junction bases outside the gene matches: 9. The CDR3 loop spans 17 amino acids. Germline loops: CDR1 ENHRY, CDR2 SYGVKD. The CDR3 DNA reads TGTGCCATCCACCCGGGACTAGCGGGAGGGCCGCCCTACGAGCAGTACTTC. Its protein is CAIHPGLAGGPPYEQYF.

The rearrangement uses TRBV5-5 and TRBJ2-7; unclear D gene. This CDR3 has 14 amino acids. Germline V gives CDR1 SGHKS, CDR2 YYEKEE (reference sequence). The V end lost 5 bases, the J end lost 0 bases, and 12 bases lay between the germline ends. As DNA, the CDR3 is TGTGCCAGCAGTACGACGGTCGTCTCCTACGAGCAGTACTTC. Protein sequence: CASSTTVVSYEQYF.

The chain uses TRBV5-4 and TRBJ2-3; D is unclear. The CDR3 is 13 residues long. Germline loops: CDR1 SGHNT, CDR2 YYREEE (reference sequence). V was cut by 4 bases and J by 4 bases, with 10 bases left in between. The DNA of the CDR3 is TGTGCCAGCAGCCCCGACTTGGCAGATACGCAGTATTTT. Translated: CASSPDLADTQYF.

This clonotype was counted between two and nine times. The chain recombines TRBV13 with TRBJ2-7; 14 bases are a match to TRBD2. Germline V lookup: CDR1 PRHDT, CDR2 FYEKMQ (reference sequence). CDR3 length: 19 amino acids. The ends lost 1 base at V and 3 bases at J; junction bases unmatched: 11. CDR3 loop: CASSLERTSGRTNIYEQYF. The CDR3 DNA sequence: TGTGCCAGCAGCTTAGAAAGGACTAGCGGGAGGACCAACATCTACGAGCAGTACTTC.

There are many counts of this clonotype. The chain is built from TRBV2 and TRBJ2-7; D unclear. The CDR3 has 14 amino acids. Germline-derived CDR1 and CDR2 are SNHLY and FYNNEI. Trimming took off 6 bases at V and 1 base at J, with 13 bases between the two ends. Written as DNA, the CDR3 is TGTGCCAGCAGCGTAGGCAGATCATCCTACGAGCAGTACTTC. Encoded protein: CASSVGRSSYEQYF.

The table lists this clonotype with many counts. The chain joins TRBV24-1 to TRBJ2-1, with 7 bases matching TRBD2. CDR1 and CDR2 from the germline V gene are KGHDR and SFDVKD. CDR3 length: 17 amino acids. V trimming: 4 bases; J trimming: 3 bases; junction bases outside the gene matches: 11. CDR3 sequence (DNA): TGTGCCACCAGTGACCGTCTCTCTAGCGGCAACTACAATGAGCAGTTCTTC. It codes for CATSDRLSSGNYNEQFF.

In this sample, this clonotype turned up many times. This chain joins TRBV29-1 and TRBJ2-1, with TRBD2 matching over 8 bases. Germline V gene lookup returns CDR1 SQVTM and CDR2 ANQGSEA. With V trimmed by 3 bases and J by 2 bases, 0 bases remained unmatched. The CDR3 consists of 13 residues. The CDR3 region is CSVDSGTYNEQFF. The DNA of the CDR3 is TGCAGCGTTGATAGCGGGACCTACAATGAGCAGTTCTTC.

This clonotype was picked up a small number of times. The chain recombines TRBV12-3 or TRBV12-4 with TRBJ1-3, with D possibly TRBD1 on 6 matching bases. The CDR3 extends over 14 amino acids. The V gene lost 6 bases and the J gene lost 2 bases, with 11 bases spanning the gap. The CDR3: CASSYTGTGNTIYF. The CDR3 nucleotides read TGTGCCAGCAGCTACACAGGGACTGGAAACACCATATATTTT.

In this sample, this clonotype turned up many times. The J gene is TRBJ2-3, the V gene TRBV2; 7 bases align to TRBD1. There are 13 residues in the CDR3. Germline loops: CDR1 SNHLY, CDR2 FYNNEI. J gave up 5 bases and V 7 bases, and 6 bases lay outside the gene matches. CDR3 nucleotide sequence: TGTGCCAGCAAGGGGGCCTCCGTAGATACGCAGTATTTT. This codes for CASKGASVDTQYF.

This clonotype was detected ten times or more. V and J are TRBV12-3 or TRBV12-4 and TRBJ2-1, with 10 bases that match TRBD2. The CDR3 has 16 amino acids. V lost 2 bases and J lost 8; bases outside the gene matches: 9. CDR3 coding DNA: TGTGCCAGCAGTTTATATGGGTCTAGCGGGAGCGATGAGCAGTTCTTC. As protein: CASSLYGSSGSDEQFF.